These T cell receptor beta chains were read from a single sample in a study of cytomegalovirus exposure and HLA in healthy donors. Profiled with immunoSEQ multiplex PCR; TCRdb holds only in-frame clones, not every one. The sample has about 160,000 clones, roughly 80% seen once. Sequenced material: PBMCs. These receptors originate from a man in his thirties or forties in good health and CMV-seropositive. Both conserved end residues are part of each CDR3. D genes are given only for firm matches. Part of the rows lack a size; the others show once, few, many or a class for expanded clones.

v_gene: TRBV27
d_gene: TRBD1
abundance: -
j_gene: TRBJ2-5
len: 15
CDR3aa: CASSWETGGFETQYF
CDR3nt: TGTGCCAGCAGTTGGGAGACAGGGGGATTTGAGACCCAGTACTTC

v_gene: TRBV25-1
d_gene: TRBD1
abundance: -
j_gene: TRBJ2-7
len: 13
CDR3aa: CASRGQFSYEQYF
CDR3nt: TGTGCCAGCAGGGGACAGTTCTCCTACGAGCAGTACTTC

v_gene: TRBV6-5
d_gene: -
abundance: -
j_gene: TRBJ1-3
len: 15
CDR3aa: CASSPGLTSGNTIYF
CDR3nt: TGTGCCAGCAGTCCGGGACTGACCTCTGGAAACACCATATATTTT

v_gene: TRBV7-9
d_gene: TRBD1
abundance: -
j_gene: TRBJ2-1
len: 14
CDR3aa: CASSLQGAGNEQFF
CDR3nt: TGTGCCAGCAGCTTACAGGGGGCGGGAAATGAGCAGTTCTTC

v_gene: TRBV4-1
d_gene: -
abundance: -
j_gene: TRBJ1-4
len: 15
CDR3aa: CASSQGAVSNEKLFF
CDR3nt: TGCGCCAGCAGCCAAGGGGCAGTTTCTAATGAAAAACTGTTTTTT

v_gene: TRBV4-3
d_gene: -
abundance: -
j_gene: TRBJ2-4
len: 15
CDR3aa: CASSQDRTGTNIQYF
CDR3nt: TGCGCCAGCAGCCAAGATCGGACGGGAACAAACATTCAGTACTTC

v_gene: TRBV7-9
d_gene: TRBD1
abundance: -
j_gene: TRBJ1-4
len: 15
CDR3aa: CASSPTRQGTEKLFF
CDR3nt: TGTGCCAGCAGCCCAACACGACAGGGCACTGAAAAACTGTTTTTT

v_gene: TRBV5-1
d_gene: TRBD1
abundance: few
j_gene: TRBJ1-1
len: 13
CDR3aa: CASSLTGDAEAFF
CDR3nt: TGCGCCAGCAGCTTGACAGGGGACGCTGAAGCTTTCTTT

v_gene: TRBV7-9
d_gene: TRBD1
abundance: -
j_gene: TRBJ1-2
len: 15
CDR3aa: CASSLPGQGTGGYTF
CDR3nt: TGTGCCAGCAGCTTACCGGGACAGGGGACAGGCGGCTACACCTTC

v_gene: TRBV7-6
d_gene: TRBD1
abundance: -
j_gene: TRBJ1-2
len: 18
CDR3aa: CASSFSKYRDRRDYGYTF
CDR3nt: TGTGCCAGCAGCTTCTCCAAGTACCGGGACAGGAGGGACTATGGCTACACCTTC

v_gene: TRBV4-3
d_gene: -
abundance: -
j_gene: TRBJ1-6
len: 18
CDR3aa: CASSQDLIWQDVNSPLHF
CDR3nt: TGCGCCAGCAGCCAAGATCTGATTTGGCAGGATGTGAATTCACCCCTCCACTTT

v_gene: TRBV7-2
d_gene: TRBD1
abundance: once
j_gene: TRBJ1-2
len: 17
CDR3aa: CASSLTGTGGFSRGYTF
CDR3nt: TGTGCCAGCAGCCTCACCGGGACAGGGGGCTTCTCTCGGGGCTACACCTTC

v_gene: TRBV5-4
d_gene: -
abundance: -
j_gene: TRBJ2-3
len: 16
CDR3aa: CASNHGGQGGTDTQYF
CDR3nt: TGTGCCAGCAATCACGGAGGGCAGGGAGGAACAGATACGCAGTATTTT

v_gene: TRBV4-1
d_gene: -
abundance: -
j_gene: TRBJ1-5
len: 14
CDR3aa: CASSEDSSNQPQHF
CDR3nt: TGCGCCAGCAGCGAAGACAGTAGCAATCAGCCCCAGCATTTT

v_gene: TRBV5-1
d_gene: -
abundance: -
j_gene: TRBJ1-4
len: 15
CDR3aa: CASSLAGKPNEKLFF
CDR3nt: TGCGCCAGCAGCTTGGCGGGGAAACCTAATGAAAAACTGTTTTTT

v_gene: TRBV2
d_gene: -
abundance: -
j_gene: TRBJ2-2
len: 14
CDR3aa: CASKVGGHTGELFF
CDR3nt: TGTGCCAGCAAAGTGGGGGGGCACACCGGGGAGCTGTTTTTT

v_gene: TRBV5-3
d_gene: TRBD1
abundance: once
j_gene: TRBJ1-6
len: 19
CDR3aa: CARSLDPTAGGGYNSPLHF
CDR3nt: TGTGCCAGAAGCTTGGACCCCACAGCAGGGGGCGGGTATAATTCACCCCTCCACTTT

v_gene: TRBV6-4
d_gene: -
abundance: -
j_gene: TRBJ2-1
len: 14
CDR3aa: CASSDSFEGDEQFF
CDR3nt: TGTGCCAGCAGTGACTCCTTTGAGGGAGATGAGCAGTTCTTC

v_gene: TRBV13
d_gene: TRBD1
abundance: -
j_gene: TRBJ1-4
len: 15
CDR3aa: CASSSGTVSMEKLFF
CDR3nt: TGTGCCAGCAGCTCCGGGACAGTGAGTATGGAAAAACTGTTTTTT

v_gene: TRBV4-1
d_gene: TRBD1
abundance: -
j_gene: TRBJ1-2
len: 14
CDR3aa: CASSQGDRVDGYTF
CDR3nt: TGCGCCAGCAGCCAAGGTGACAGGGTGGATGGCTACACCTTC

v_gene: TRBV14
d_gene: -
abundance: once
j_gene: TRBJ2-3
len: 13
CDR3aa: CASSLPWEDTQYF
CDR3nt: TGTGCCAGCAGCCTCCCCTGGGAGGATACGCAGTATTTT

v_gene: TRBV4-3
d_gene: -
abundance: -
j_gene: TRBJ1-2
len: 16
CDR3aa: CASSQESGTPNYGYTF
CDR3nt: TGCGCCAGCAGCCAAGAATCCGGGACTCCTAACTATGGCTACACCTTC

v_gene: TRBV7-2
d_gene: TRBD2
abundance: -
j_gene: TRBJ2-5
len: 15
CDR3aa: CASSNARGGRETQYF
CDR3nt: TGTGCCAGCAGCAACGCACGGGGGGGGAGGGAGACCCAGTACTTC

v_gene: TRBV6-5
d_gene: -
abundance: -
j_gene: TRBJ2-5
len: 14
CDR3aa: CASSYSHSQETQYF
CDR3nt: TGTGCCAGCAGTTACTCCCACAGCCAAGAGACCCAGTACTTC

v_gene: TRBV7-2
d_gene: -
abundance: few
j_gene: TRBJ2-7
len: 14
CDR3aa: CASSLMGAPYEQYF
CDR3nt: TGTGCCAGCAGCTTGATGGGGGCGCCTTACGAGCAGTACTTC

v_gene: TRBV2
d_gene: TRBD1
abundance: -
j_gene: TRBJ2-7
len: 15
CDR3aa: CASPLGQGEAYEQYF
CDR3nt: TGTGCCAGCCCGCTAGGACAGGGAGAAGCCTACGAGCAGTACTTC